A single T cell receptor beta chain is shown here with its context. Using a constant-region primer together with ProtoScript II reverse transcriptase, TCR beta cDNA was made from 500 to 650 ng of total RNA. Researchers made the TCR beta libraries by running three nested multiplex PCR rounds with slightly modified ARM-PCR. The first two PCR rounds, nine to ten cycles each, used TRBV1-TRBV30 forward primers and a C-beta reverse primer. TCRdb re-analysed the multiplex PCR reads in MiXCR, keeping a single row per CDR3 protein. This sample has approximately 100,000 distinct CDR3 sequences, with around 71% found just once. This sample is part of a study of tumor-infiltrating lymphocytes in primary liver carcinoma. Scientists recovered RNA and DNA together from approximately 20-30 mg of unsorted bulk tissue. Over 80% of the cells were viable tumor cells in every tumor sample. CDR3 length equals 13 residues. Trimming pared 4 bases from V and 6 bases from J, leaving 12 bases between. Germline-derived CDR1 and CDR2 are SQVTM and ANQGSEA.

This sequence originates from a woman in her fifties or sixties with primary liver carcinoma and hepatitis B virus infection. The chain combines TRBV29-1 with TRBJ1-4; possibly TRBD1 for D (6 bases). What was sequenced was liver tumor tissue from sampling region 2. Described subset: tumor region T2, inferior pole. The CDR3 is CSVGTVDDEKLFF. CDR3 in DNA: TGCAGCGTTGGGACAGTGGACGATGAAAAACTGTTTTTT. Variable domain in full (rest from reference TRBV29-1 and TRBJ1-4): SAVISQKPSRDICQRGTSLTIQCQVDSQVTMMFWYRQQPGQSLTLIATANQGSEATYESGFVIDKFPISRPNLTFSTLTVSNMSPEDSSIYLCSVGTVDDEKLFFGSGTQLSVL.